Listed below are T cell receptor beta chains from one sample, sequenced in a study of T cells of healthy individuals. TCRdb called the 5' RACE reads again in MiXCR, with one record for every CDR3 protein. The table has 38,000 or so distinct CDR3 sequences, 4% to 5.5% seen once. Receptors were obtained from a human donor in good health. The CDR3 runs from the conserved cysteine through the conserved F or W. D genes are given only for firm matches. A clone size is listed for some rows: how often the clone was seen (once, few, many), or a class if it is expanded.

>TRBD2|TRBJ2-1|.|TRBV20-1
CSASQREAFF
TGCAGTGCTAGCCAGCGGGAGGCGTTCTTC
>.|TRBJ1-1|few|TRBV5-1
CASSLAQPGHRTEAFF
TGCGCCAGCAGCTTAGCCCAACCGGGACACCGCACTGAAGCTTTCTTT
>TRBD2|TRBJ2-6|many|TRBV7-9
CASSTAGGGWANVLTF
TGTGCCAGCAGCACAGCGGGAGGGGGCTGGGCCAACGTCCTGACTTTC
>.|TRBJ2-1|many|TRBV20-1
CSASKARGLDEQFF
TGCAGTGCTAGTAAGGCTAGAGGGTTGGATGAGCAGTTCTTC
>.|TRBJ1-5|many|TRBV6-5
CASSYRPHQPQHF
TGTGCCAGCAGTTACAGGCCACATCAGCCCCAGCATTTT
>.|TRBJ1-1|many|TRBV5-1
CASSSSSNVWAEAFF
TGCGCCAGCAGCTCCTCCAGTAACGTCTGGGCTGAAGCTTTCTTT
>TRBD2|TRBJ2-3|.|TRBV6-5
CASSRGGAGDTQYF
TGTGCCAGCAGTCGGGGGGGGGCCGGAGATACGCAGTATTTT
>.|TRBJ2-2|many|TRBV20-1
CSAHPGSRFTGELFF
TGCAGTGCTCATCCCGGGAGTCGGTTCACCGGGGAGCTGTTTTTT
>TRBD1|TRBJ2-1|few|TRBV30
CAWSGGQGKQFF
TGTGCCTGGAGTGGTGGACAGGGTAAGCAGTTCTTC
>.|TRBJ1-2|few|TRBV2
CASSLDSPSIAF
TGTGCCAGCAGTTTGGACAGCCCTAGTATAGCCTTC
>TRBD2|TRBJ2-2|many|TRBV20-1
CSAYPSGTTGELFF
TGCAGTGCCTACCCTAGCGGGACGACCGGGGAGCTGTTTTTT
>.|TRBJ2-7|many|TRBV5-6
CASSLAVGSYEQYF
TGTGCCAGCAGCTTGGCCGTAGGATCCTACGAGCAGTACTTC
>.|TRBJ2-4|.|TRBV18
CASSPKENIQYF
TGTGCCAGCTCACCGAAGGAAAACATTCAGTACTTC
>.|TRBJ2-6|many|TRBV11-3
CASRALGGAGANVLTF
TGTGCCAGCAGGGCCCTGGGGGGCGCTGGGGCCAACGTCCTGACTTTC
>.|TRBJ2-5|few|TRBV23-1
CASSQRGTRDPKNIPETQYF
TGCGCCAGCAGTCAACGAGGAACCCGGGACCCAAAGAATATTCCTGAGACCCAGTACTTC
>TRBD2|TRBJ2-7|many|TRBV20-1
CSASRLAGDPYEQYF
TGCAGTGCTAGTCGACTAGCGGGAGACCCCTACGAGCAGTACTTC
>TRBD2|TRBJ2-3|few|TRBV20-1
CSARGGLAGPTDTQYF
TGCAGTGCTCGGGGGGGACTAGCGGGACCTACAGATACGCAGTATTTT
>.|TRBJ2-3|.|TRBV6-5
CASSSPRGGQDTQYF
TGTGCCAGCAGTTCCCCTAGGGGGGGGCAAGATACGCAGTATTTT
>.|TRBJ1-1|.|TRBV30
CAWNFAVNTEAFF
TGTGCCTGGAATTTTGCAGTGAACACTGAAGCTTTCTTT
>.|TRBJ2-6|many|TRBV5-4
CASSLDPGIGANVLTF
TGTGCCAGCAGCTTGGATCCGGGGATTGGGGCCAACGTCCTGACTTTC
>TRBD2|TRBJ2-5|.|TRBV12-3/TRBV12-4
CASSPRTRIGETQYF
TGTGCCAGCAGTCCCCGGACTAGGATCGGAGAGACCCAGTACTTC
>.|TRBJ1-5|many|TRBV12-3/TRBV12-4
CASVSGSSNQPQHF
TGTGCCAGCGTCTCAGGGTCTAGCAATCAGCCCCAGCATTTT
>.|TRBJ2-1|.|TRBV7-9
CASTLVRSAYNEQFF
TGTGCCAGCACCCTGGTCCGAAGCGCCTACAATGAGCAGTTCTTC
>TRBD1|TRBJ1-6|many|TRBV7-8
CASSPGTGGSPLHF
TGTGCCAGCAGCCCCGGGACAGGGGGCTCACCCCTCCACTTT
>.|TRBJ1-1|many|TRBV9
CASSVAAGNTEAFF
TGTGCCAGCAGCGTAGCAGCGGGTAACACTGAAGCTTTCTTT
>.|TRBJ1-5|many|TRBV4-2
CASSQEAGIGNGGNQPQHF
TGTGCCAGCAGCCAAGAGGCGGGGATTGGCAATGGAGGCAATCAGCCCCAGCATTTT
>TRBD1|TRBJ2-1|many|TRBV12-3/TRBV12-4
CASSFSYWTGGVSSYNEQFF
TGTGCCAGCAGTTTCAGTTATTGGACAGGGGGCGTAAGCTCCTACAATGAGCAGTTCTTC
>.|TRBJ1-2|many|TRBV10-2
CASSLDNYGYTF
TGCGCCAGCAGCCTCGACAACTATGGCTACACCTTC
>TRBD2|TRBJ2-3|few|TRBV24-1
CATSDHRGGKTFDTQYF
TGTGCCACCAGTGATCACCGGGGAGGGAAAACCTTCGATACGCAGTATTTT
>.|TRBJ1-1|many|TRBV6-1
CAASRGAIMNTEAFF
TGTGCCGCCTCACGGGGGGCAATCATGAACACTGAAGCTTTCTTT
>.|TRBJ1-1|many|TRBV12-3/TRBV12-4
CASSVSNTEAFF
TGTGCCAGCTCGGTCAGCAACACTGAAGCTTTCTTT
>.|TRBJ2-5|.|TRBV2
CASSRRRDQETQYF
TGTGCCAGCTCCAGGAGAAGGGACCAAGAGACCCAGTACTTC
>.|TRBJ2-1|few|TRBV3-1
CASSPWTTYNEQFF
TGTGCCAGCAGCCCCTGGACAACCTACAATGAGCAGTTCTTC
>.|TRBJ2-7|many|TRBV7-2
CASRSLGSYEQYF
TGTGCCAGCAGGAGTTTGGGCTCCTACGAGCAGTACTTC
>TRBD1|TRBJ2-7|few|TRBV5-6
CASSSPDRGSYEQYF
TGTGCCAGCAGCTCACCAGACAGGGGGTCCTACGAGCAGTACTTC
>.|TRBJ1-5|few|TRBV5-6
CASSPGRGSNQPQHF
TGTGCCAGCAGCCCAGGGCGAGGGAGCAATCAGCCCCAGCATTTT
>TRBD2|TRBJ2-7|many|TRBV20-1
CSARQGLTESYEQYF
TGCAGTGCTAGACAGGGACTAACGGAATCCTACGAGCAGTACTTC
>TRBD2|TRBJ2-2|many|TRBV7-2
CASSLGRLAGGELFF
TGTGCCAGCAGCTTAGGGAGACTAGCGGGAGGGGAGCTGTTTTTT
>.|TRBJ2-6|many|TRBV12-3/TRBV12-4
CASSLWVRGLGIGSGANVLTF
TGTGCCAGCAGTTTATGGGTCAGGGGTTTGGGAATCGGGTCTGGGGCCAACGTCCTGACTTTC
>.|TRBJ1-1|many|TRBV12-3/TRBV12-4
CASSFSLNTEAFF
TGTGCCAGCAGTTTTTCTTTGAACACTGAAGCTTTCTTT
>TRBD1|TRBJ2-7|few|TRBV5-1
CASSLGPGQKAYEQYF
TGCGCCAGCAGCTTGGGTCCGGGACAGAAAGCCTACGAGCAGTACTTC
>.|TRBJ2-5|many|TRBV12-3/TRBV12-4
CASSLEGGRETQYF
TGTGCCAGCAGTTTAGAGGGAGGTCGGGAGACCCAGTACTTC
>.|TRBJ2-3|.|TRBV5-1
CASSLGVADLTDTQYF
TGCGCCAGCAGCTTGGGGGTAGCGGACCTCACAGATACGCAGTATTTT
>.|TRBJ1-1|few|TRBV4-1
CASSMRDGNTEAFF
TGCGCCAGCAGCATGAGGGACGGTAACACTGAAGCTTTCTTT
>TRBD1|TRBJ1-5|many|TRBV15
CATSRDQGEQPQHF
TGTGCCACCAGCAGAGATCAGGGGGAACAGCCCCAGCATTTT
>.|TRBJ1-1|many|TRBV9
CASSRGNTEAFF
TGTGCCAGCAGCCGCGGGAACACTGAAGCTTTCTTT
>.|TRBJ1-1|few|TRBV6-2/TRBV6-3
CASKTQGRMNPEAFF
TGTGCCAGCAAGACCCAGGGAAGGATGAACCCTGAAGCTTTCTTT